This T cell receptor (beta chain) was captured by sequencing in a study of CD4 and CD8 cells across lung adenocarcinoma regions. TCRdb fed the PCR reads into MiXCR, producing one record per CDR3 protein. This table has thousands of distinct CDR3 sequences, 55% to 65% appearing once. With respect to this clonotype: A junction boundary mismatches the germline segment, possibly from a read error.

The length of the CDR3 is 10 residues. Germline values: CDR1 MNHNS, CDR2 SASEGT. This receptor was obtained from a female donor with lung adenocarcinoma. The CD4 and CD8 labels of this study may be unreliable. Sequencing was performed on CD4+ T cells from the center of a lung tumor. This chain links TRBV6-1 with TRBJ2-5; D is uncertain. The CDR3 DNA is TGTGCCAGCAGTCTCTCTAATTCGGTCTTC. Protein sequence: CASSLSNSVF.